These 14 T cell receptor beta chains originate from one sample sequenced in a study of PD-1 blockade in classical Hodgkin lymphoma. Exposure to brentuximab vedotin varied, and each patient had relapsed following autologous stem cell transplantation. The table came from immunoSEQ multiplex PCR; TCRdb's copy has only in-frame clones and leaves some out. This sample has about 84,000 clones, with about nine tenths found just once. Sequences were derived from peripheral blood mononuclear cells (PBMCs), sampled at baseline. These receptors originate from a human donor with classical Hodgkin lymphoma.

This chain links TRBV19 with TRBJ1-2; no clear D. Germline-derived CDR1 and CDR2 are LNHDA and SQIVND (reference sequence). The CDR3 spans 15 residues. The germline V and J ends were trimmed by 2 bases and 0 bases, with 10 bases remaining between them. The CDR3 nucleotides read TGTGCCAGTAGTATAACGGCCGGGGCTAACTATGGCTACACCTTC. It codes for CASSITAGANYGYTF. The full variable domain, completed using reference TRBV19 and TRBJ1-2, is DGGITQSPKYLFRKEGQNVTLSCEQNLNHDAMYWYRQDPGQGLRLIYYSQIVNDFQKGDIAEGYSVSREKKESFPLTVTSAQKNPTAFYLCASSITAGANYGYTFGSGTRLTVV.

V gene TRBV7-6 combines with J gene TRBJ2-3; D gene uncertain. This CDR3 has 12 amino acids. The germline gives CDR1 SGHVS, CDR2 FNYEAQ. V was cut by 2 bases and J by 3 bases, with 3 bases left in between. The CDR3 region has the DNA TGTGCCAGCAGCTTAAAAACAGATACGCAGTATTTT. Its protein is CASSLKTDTQYF.

The chain employs TRBV27 and TRBJ2-5, with D possibly matching TRBD2 (6 bases). The CDR3 runs to 15 residues. The V end lost 2 bases, the J end lost 5 bases, and 15 bases lay between the germline ends. Per the germline V gene, CDR1 is MNHEY and CDR2 is SMNVEV (reference sequence). The DNA for the CDR3 is TGTGCCAGCAGTTTAGACGGGAGCTGGGGGGAGACCCAGTACTTC. Translated: CASSLDGSWGETQYF.

The chain carries TRBV12-5 and TRBJ2-1; 9 bases match TRBD1. Unmatched junction bases numbered 9, after V lost 6 bases and J lost 6 bases. Germline V CDR1 and CDR2: LGHNT, FRNRAP. The CDR3 has 15 residues. The CDR3 spells CASGSDSTGGNEQFF. The CDR3, as DNA: TGTGCTAGTGGATCAGACTCGACAGGGGGCAATGAGCAGTTCTTC.

The table lists this clone with a count of one. The chain recombines TRBV6-1 with TRBJ2-1; D gene uncertain. This CDR3 is 16 amino acids long. In germline, CDR1 is MNHNS, CDR2 SASEGT. The germline V and J ends were trimmed by 2 bases and 0 bases, with 11 bases remaining between them. The CDR3 protein is CASSERPEPSYNEQFF. In DNA form, the CDR3 reads TGTGCCAGCAGTGAAAGGCCGGAACCCTCCTACAATGAGCAGTTCTTC.

This clone was counted once. The V and J genes are TRBV7-2 and TRBJ2-3; D possibly corresponds to TRBD2 (6 bases). In germline, CDR1 is SGHTA, CDR2 FQGNSA. Trimming took 1 base from V and 0 from J, leaving 8 bases between them. CDR3 length: 15 amino acids. As DNA, the CDR3 is TGTGCCAGCAGCTTAGGGGGACTTAGCACAGATACGCAGTATTTT. Residues: CASSLGGLSTDTQYF.

This chain joins TRBV5-4 and TRBJ2-7; possible D gene TRBD2, 6 bases. Germline values: CDR1 SGHNT, CDR2 YYREEE (reference sequence). The CDR3 totals 16 residues. The germline V and J ends were trimmed by 4 bases and 0 bases, with 17 bases remaining between them. DNA for the CDR3: TGTGCCAGCAGCGCCACCGGAGGGAAAGGCTCCTACGAGCAGTACTTC. Translated, it gives CASSATGGKGSYEQYF.

This chain joins TRBV6-5 and TRBJ1-1, with a possible D match to TRBD1 (6 bases). The CDR3 extends over 15 amino acids. Trimming removed 2 bases from V and 7 bases from J, with 17 bases in between. Germline V gene data show CDR1 as MNHEY and CDR2 as SVGAGI. The CDR3: CASSYGAGAANEAFF. The CDR3 nucleotides are TGTGCCAGCAGTTACGGGGCGGGGGCGGCGAATGAAGCTTTCTTT.

The chain has TRBV4-1 and TRBJ2-3; D not resolved. Germline V lookup: CDR1 MGHRA, CDR2 YSYEKL. CDR3 length: 14 amino acids. The V end was cut by 1 base, the J end by 2 bases, with 7 bases between. CDR3 protein: CASSQVLITDTQYF. The CDR3 region has the DNA TGCGCCAGCAGCCAAGTACTTATCACAGATACGCAGTATTTT.

The chain has TRBV6-1 and TRBJ2-7; 10 bases are shared with TRBD2. The CDR3 extends over 15 amino acids. Trimming at V came to 6 bases and at J to 6 bases, leaving 11 bases not matched to a gene. Germline-derived CDR1 and CDR2 are MNHNS and SASEGT. The CDR3 DNA follows: TGTGCCAGCAGCCCCACTAGCGGGACGACGACCGAGCAGTACTTC. Protein product: CASSPTSGTTTEQYF.

The J gene is TRBJ1-5, the V gene TRBV7-9; tentatively, D is TRBD1 (5 bases). Germline values: CDR1 SEHNR, CDR2 FQNEAQ (reference sequence). Between the trimmed V and J ends, which lost 3 bases and 7 bases, there was a span of 19 bases. The CDR3 has 16 residues. In nucleotides, the CDR3 is TGTGCCAGCAGCTTTCAGTTTGGGGCGCGGGAACAGCCCCAGCATTTT. As protein: CASSFQFGAREQPQHF. Using reference TRBV7-9 and TRBJ1-5 for the parts outside the CDR3, the full variable domain is DTGVSQNPRHKITKRGQNVTFRCDPISEHNRLYWYRQTLGQGPEFLTYFQNEAQLEKSRLLSDRFSAERPKGSFSTLEIQRTEQGDSAMYLCASSFQFGAREQPQHFGDGTRLSIL.

J is TRBJ1-5 and V is TRBV5-6; 7 bases line up with TRBD1. There are 15 residues in the CDR3. Trimming took 4 bases from V and 6 from J; bases not matched to a gene: 10. Germline loops: CDR1 SGHDT, CDR2 YYEEEE. Written as DNA, the CDR3 is TGTGCCAGCAGCAAACAGGGGCGGGTGCGTCAGCCCCAGCATTTT. Its translation: CASSKQGRVRQPQHF.

The chain uses TRBV2 and TRBJ1-2, with 8 bases matching TRBD1. V shed 8 bases, J shed 6 bases, and the junction held 11 bases outside the gene matches. CDR3 length equals 14 residues. CDR1 and CDR2 from the germline V gene are SNHLY and FYNNEI. This CDR3 reads CASVGAGGDNGYTF. DNA for the CDR3: TGTGCCAGCGTAGGGGCAGGGGGCGATAATGGCTACACCTTC.

The CDR3 loop is CASSVAWMAEQYF. CDR3 coding DNA: TGTGCCAGCAGCGTAGCCTGGATGGCCGAGCAGTACTTC. The V gene is TRBV9, the J gene TRBJ2-7; D call uncertain. Trimming took 0 bases from V and 6 from J, leaving 10 bases between them. The germline V gene has CDR1 SGDLS and CDR2 YYNGEE. The CDR3 totals 13 residues.